Listed here is a single T cell receptor (beta chain). Its antigen remains unknown. Distinct nucleotide sequences in the sample also encode this CDR3. The protocol was immunoSEQ multiplex PCR, while the TCRdb copy is restricted to in-frame clones and leaves out a portion. Of a few million clones listed, approximately 95% are singletons. This sample stems from a study of shared clonotypes between healthy human individuals. Study-level findings and limits: Read depth was anticipated to influence clonotype sharing among donors.

Subsets obtained from CD4+ cells comprised CD45RA+ naive and CD45RA-negative memory cells. The CDR3 is made up of 12 amino acids. The germline CDR1 and CDR2 sequences are MNHEY and SVGAGI. V dropped 0 bases and J dropped 5 bases, with 3 bases sitting between them. Sequencing used naive CD4+ T cells from PBMCs. Subset: CD45RA+ positively selected. The chain couples TRBV6-5 to TRBJ2-3; D is unclear. The TCR originated in a man aged 18 to 35 in good health. Some clones in this sample may be carry-over from other donors' samples. The CDR3 DNA is TGTGCCAGCAGTTACTCGAGAGATACGCAGTATTTT. Translating gives CASSYSRDTQYF.